Listed here is a single TCR beta chain. Its antigen remains unknown. The RNA, about 0.45 to 1 ug, was put through reverse transcription using random hexamers. TCRdb re-called the immunoSEQ multiplex PCR reads with MiXCR, one entry per CDR3 protein. Of about 150,000 distinct CDR3 sequences listed, about 94% are singletons. The data are from a study of CD8 T cells in Susac syndrome. Overall study context: Within the sequenced group of Susac syndrome patients, five or six showed active disease and roughly eight were in remission. Patients with Susac syndrome were therapy-naive, on corticosteroids, or on intravenous immunoglobulin alone at the time that blood was drawn.

Regarding the study as a whole: The Susac syndrome CD4+ T cell repertoires displayed no clonal expansion.

From blood CD8+ and CD4+ T cells, TCR beta sequences were generated. J gave up 6 bases and V 2 bases, and 6 bases lay outside the gene matches. This CDR3 is 15 amino acids long. Germline CDR1 reads LNHDA; CDR2 reads SQIVND (reference sequence). The receptor comes from a human donor with Susac syndrome. Sequenced material: CD4+ T cells from PBMCs. The chain uses TRBV19 and TRBJ2-4, with 8 bases identical to TRBD1. This CDR3 reads CASSIPTGDRNIQYF. In DNA form, the CDR3 reads TGTGCCAGTAGTATACCGACAGGGGATAGAAACATTCAGTACTTC. The complete variable domain, with remaining parts taken from reference TRBV19 and TRBJ2-4, reads DGGITQSPKYLFRKEGQNVTLSCEQNLNHDAMYWYRQDPGQGLRLIYYSQIVNDFQKGDIAEGYSVSREKKESFPLTVTSAQKNPTAFYLCASSIPTGDRNIQYFGAGTRLSVL.